These T cell receptor beta chains were read from a single sample in a study of T-cell reconstitution after alpha-beta-depleted transplantation in children. TCRdb redid the calling of the PCR reads with MiXCR, one entry per CDR3 protein. The table shows 700,000 to 850,000 distinct CDR3 sequences, with about 16% occurring only once. Sequencing used PBMCs, mostly from graft donor cells, obtained 360 days after TCRalphabeta/CD19-depleted stem cell transplant. The receptor set was obtained from a male patient between 10 and 17 years old who had a stem cell transplant for acute lymphoblastic leukemia, so the T cells may come from the graft donor. Each CDR3 is given with its conserved first and last residue. Fields, in order: clone size, V gene, J gene, D gene, CDR3 DNA, CDR3 protein. The D gene is left open where the match is weak. Clone size, where shown, is once, few, many, or a class for clones that have expanded.

>NA|TRBV24-1|TRBJ2-2|TRBD2
TGTGCCACCAGTGATTTGCTGGGACTAGCGGGAGACGCCGGGGAGCTGTTTTTT
CATSDLLGLAGDAGELFF
>NA|TRBV12-5|TRBJ2-5|TRBD2
TGTGCTAGTGGTTCGGGTGGGACTAGCGGACAAGAGACCCAGTACTTC
CASGSGGTSGQETQYF
>many|TRBV5-1|TRBJ1-2|NA
TGCGCCAGCAGCTTGGCCCTGGGAGGCTACACCTTC
CASSLALGGYTF
>NA|TRBV20-1|TRBJ2-1|NA
TGCAGTGTGACCCCCCAGAGTGAGCAGTTCTTC
CSVTPQSEQFF
>many|TRBV20-1|TRBJ2-5|TRBD2
TGCAGTGCTTCCCTGGGCGGGAGCAGAGAGACCCAGTACTTC
CSASLGGSRETQYF
>once|TRBV7-2|TRBJ2-7|NA
TGTGCCAGCAGCTTCGGGACTCCCACCTACGAGCAGTACTTC
CASSFGTPTYEQYF
>few|TRBV7-9|TRBJ2-7|TRBD2
TGTGCCAGCAGCCTACGGGGGGGCGTTGGCTACGAGCAGTACTTC
CASSLRGGVGYEQYF
>once|TRBV7-3|TRBJ2-7|NA
TGTGCCAGCAGACAGGGACCAAGCTCCTACGAGCAGTACTTC
CASRQGPSSYEQYF
>NA|TRBV20-1|TRBJ1-2|NA
TGCAGTGCTAAAGGCCTCTATGGCTACACCTTC
CSAKGLYGYTF
>few|TRBV29-1|TRBJ2-4|TRBD2
TGCAGCGTTGACGTCTGGGAGGGCATTCAGTACTTC
CSVDVWEGIQYF
>many|TRBV5-6|TRBJ2-1|NA
TGTGCCAGCAGCTTGCTGCAGGGTACGCACAATGAGCAGTTCTTC
CASSLLQGTHNEQFF
>NA|TRBV12-3/TRBV12-4|TRBJ1-5|TRBD1
TGTGCCAGCAGTTTGGCAGGACAGGAGAATCAGCCCCAGCATTTT
CASSLAGQENQPQHF
>few|TRBV15|TRBJ2-7|NA
TGTGCCACCAGCAGAGAGCCAGCCTACGAGCAGTACTTC
CATSREPAYEQYF
>once|TRBV20-1|TRBJ2-7|NA
TGCAGTGCTAGAAGAAATGTTCGAACCTACGAGCAGTACTTC
CSARRNVRTYEQYF
>many|TRBV29-1|TRBJ2-1|NA
TGCAGCGCCGGTCGGGGCGGTATCTCCTACAATGAGCAGTTCTTC
CSAGRGGISYNEQFF
>NA|TRBV7-2|TRBJ1-2|TRBD1
TGTGCCAGCAGCTTAGCGCTTCACAGGGGGCGGGAAGCCCCAGGATATGGCTACACCTTC
CASSLALHRGREAPGYGYTF
>NA|TRBV11-2|TRBJ2-7|NA
TGTGCCAGCAGCTTAGGTGGACTTAACTCCTACGAGCAGTACTTC
CASSLGGLNSYEQYF